Listed below are T cell receptor beta chains from one sample, sequenced in a study of blood T cell repertoires in COVID-19. Assay used: immunoSEQ multiplex PCR; TCRdb lists only in-frame clones, some missing. The sample has approximately 110,000 clones; around 80% are singletons. Material for sequencing was peripheral blood. All receptors derive from a woman aged 70-85 years with acute or convalescent COVID-19. CDR3s leave out the opening cysteine and the closing phenylalanine or tryptophan.

>TRBJ2-5|TRBV19
ASTLAGFGETQY
>TRBJ2-3|TRBV11-2
ASSTPGQGPDTQY
>TRBJ2-4|TRBV14
ASSQETPGSDIQY
>TRBJ2-6|TRBV7-3
ASSIPTSGANVLT
>TRBJ2-1|TRBV3-1/TRBV3-2
ASSPLGPGAGVRNEQF
>TRBJ2-1|TRBV2
ASTALGTSGGNEQF
>TRBJ1-5|TRBV3-1/TRBV3-2
ASSQGIGGHQPQH
>TRBJ2-5|TRBV7-9
ASSSLRTGGETQY
>TRBJ2-6|TRBV6-2/TRBV6-3
ASSYHTGGSGANVLT
>TRBJ1-2|TRBV19
ASRNTGTDGYT
>TRBJ2-3|TRBV5-4
ASSLVKGGTDTQY
>TRBJ2-7|TRBV5-1
ASSLTGGTYEQY
>TRBJ1-6|TRBV5-1
ASSFGEGSPLH
>TRBJ2-5|TRBV10-3
AISAGWQETQY
>TRBJ2-1|TRBV5-1
ASSPDYSSYNEQF